The 5 T cell receptor beta chains presented below share a single source sample, sequenced in a study of T cells in localized non-small cell lung cancer. The table came from immunoSEQ multiplex PCR; TCRdb's copy has only in-frame clones and leaves some out. The sample includes approximately 70,000 clones, approximately 80% of them seen just once. The sample here was PBMCs, taken before any cancer treatment. Every receptor here comes from a man aged 35 to 70 with stage II lung adenocarcinoma.

The rearrangement joins TRBV18 to TRBJ1-5, with no clear D. From germline, CDR1 is KGHSH and CDR2 LQKENI. Trimming took off 1 base at V and 4 bases at J, with 14 bases between the two ends. CDR3 length: 16 amino acids. DNA for the CDR3: TGTGCCAGCTCACCACGAAATAATCGGCCAAATCAGCCCCAGCATTTT. This encodes CASSPRNNRPNQPQHF.

Notes on this clone: The junction departs from germline at one end; a sequencing error may be responsible. This sequence joins TRBV28 and TRBJ1-2; 8 nucleotides line up with TRBD1. Germline loops: CDR1 MDHEN, CDR2 SYDVKM. The CDR3 runs 12 residues. The CDR3 protein is CATRGQAITTPF. CDR3 DNA sequence: TGTGCCACCCGGGGACAGGCTATAACTACCCCTTTC.

In this sample, this clone turned up many times. In the same sample, other DNA sequences code for this CDR3. This rearrangement joins TRBV2 to TRBJ1-5; 7 bases map to TRBD1. Germline lookup yields CDR1 SNHLY and CDR2 FYNNEI. V shed 6 bases and J 2 bases; nucleotides not matched to a gene: 7. CDR3 length equals 15 residues. Here the CDR3 reads CASSPRGSGNQPQHF. The CDR3 coding sequence is TGTGCCAGCAGCCCCAGGGGGTCTGGCAATCAGCCCCAGCATTTT.

The rearrangement links TRBV30 to TRBJ2-3; D not resolved. This CDR3 comprises 14 residues. Per the germline V gene, CDR1 is GTSNPN and CDR2 is SVGIG (reference sequence). V dropped 0 bases and J dropped 0 bases, with 7 bases sitting between them. The CDR3 DNA reads as TGTGCCTGGAGTGTCGCCAGCAGCACAGATACGCAGTATTTT. Protein product: CAWSVASSTDTQYF. The full variable domain, with the rest looked up from reference TRBV30 and TRBJ2-3, is SQTIHQWPATLVQPVGSPLSLECTVEGTSNPNLYWYRQAAGRGLQLLFYSVGIGQISSEVPQNLSASRPQDRQFILSSKKLLLSDSGFYLCAWSVASSTDTQYFGPGTRLTVL.

The gene calls are TRBV29-1 and TRBJ2-5; D is perhaps TRBD2 (5 bases). V lost 6 bases, J lost 5 bases, and 7 bases lay in between. The CDR3 totals 10 residues. Germline-derived CDR1 and CDR2 are SQVTM and ANQGSEA. CDR3 DNA sequence: TGCAGCGTGAGGGTGGAGACCCAGTACTTC. Protein: CSVRVETQYF.